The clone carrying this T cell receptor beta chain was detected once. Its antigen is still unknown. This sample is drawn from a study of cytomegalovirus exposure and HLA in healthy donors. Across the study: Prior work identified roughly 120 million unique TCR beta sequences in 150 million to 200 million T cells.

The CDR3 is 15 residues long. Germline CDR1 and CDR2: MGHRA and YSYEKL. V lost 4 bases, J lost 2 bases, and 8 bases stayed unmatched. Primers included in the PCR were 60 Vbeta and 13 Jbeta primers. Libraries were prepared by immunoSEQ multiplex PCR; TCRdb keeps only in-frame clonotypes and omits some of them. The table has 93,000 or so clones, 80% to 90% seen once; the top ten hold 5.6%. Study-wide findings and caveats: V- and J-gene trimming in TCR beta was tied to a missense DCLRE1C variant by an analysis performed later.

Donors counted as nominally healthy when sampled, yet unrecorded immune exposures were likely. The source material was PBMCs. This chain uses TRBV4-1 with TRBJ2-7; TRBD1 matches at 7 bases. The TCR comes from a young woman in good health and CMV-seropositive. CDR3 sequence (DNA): TGCGCCAGCAGCCCCGGACAGGACTCGACCTACGAGCAGTACTTC. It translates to CASSPGQDSTYEQYF.